These 20 T cell receptor beta chains were sequenced from one sample in a study of cytomegalovirus exposure and HLA in healthy donors. PCR primers comprised 60 Vbeta and 13 Jbeta primers. Here immunoSEQ multiplex PCR was the method, and the copy in TCRdb shows in-frame clones only, minus some. The sample has roughly 70,000 clones, more than 75% seen once. Input material: PBMCs. Every receptor here comes from a man aged 18 to 30 in good health and CMV-seronegative.

V and J are TRBV28 and TRBJ2-7; D is undetermined. The CDR3 runs 13 residues. Germline CDR1 reads MDHEN; CDR2 reads SYDVKM. Trimming removed 4 bases from V and 5 bases from J, with 12 bases in between. This chain's CDR3 is CASSSILPDEQYF. The CDR3 nucleotides read TGTGCCAGCAGTTCTATCCTGCCCGACGAGCAGTACTTC. The full variable domain, in which reference TRBV28 and TRBJ2-7 provide the parts outside the CDR3, is DVKVTQSSRYLVKRTGEKVFLECVQDMDHENMFWYRQDPGLGLRLIYFSYDVKMKEKGDIPEGYSVSREKKERFSLILESASTNQTSMYLCASSSILPDEQYFGPGTRLTVT.

The CDR3 loop is CASSFVRDRRDGYTF. DNA of the CDR3: TGTGCCAGCAGTTTTGTCCGGGATAGGCGGGATGGCTACACCTTC. J is TRBJ1-2 and V is TRBV28, with unresolved D. Germline-derived CDR1 and CDR2 are MDHEN and SYDVKM. CDR3 size: 15 residues. V shed 3 bases and J shed 6 bases, with 17 bases lying between them.

V and J are TRBV20-1 and TRBJ2-3, with D tentatively TRBD1 (6 bases). The CDR3 has 11 amino acids. The germline V gene has CDR1 DFQATT and CDR2 SNEGSKA (reference sequence). The chain's CDR3 is CIIRGRDTQYF. DNA for the CDR3: TGCATTATCAGGGGAAGGGATACGCAGTATTTT.

CDR3 coding DNA: TGTGCCAGCAGCTTGGAGGACAGAAAAAGCTATGGCTACACCTTC. This translates into CASSLEDRKSYGYTF. The V gene is TRBV5-6, the J gene TRBJ1-2, with D possibly TRBD1 on 6 matching bases. Germline V lookup: CDR1 SGHDT, CDR2 YYEEEE. The CDR3 runs 15 residues. With 0 bases removed from V and 4 bases from J, the gap between germline ends came to 13 bases.

V is TRBV11-3 and J is TRBJ2-3; 9 bases align to TRBD1. Trimming at V came to 5 bases and at J to 11 bases, leaving 8 bases not matched to a gene. The CDR3 has 13 residues. The germline V gene encodes CDR1 SGHNT and CDR2 YENEEA. The CDR3 region has the DNA TGTGCCAGCAGCGCTACACAGGGGGCGAGGCAGTATTTT. Protein: CASSATQGARQYF.

The rearrangement uses TRBV28 and TRBJ1-2, with 8 bases fitting TRBD1. V was clipped by 6 bases and J by 8 bases; unmatched bases: 17. Germline CDR1 reads MDHEN; CDR2 reads SYDVKM. The CDR3 length is 16 residues. CDR3 nucleotide sequence: TGTGCCAGCAGCAGTGGAACAGGGGGATTCGCGAGGGGCTACACCTTC. It codes for CASSSGTGGFARGYTF.

The chain joins TRBV19 to TRBJ2-2; possible D gene TRBD2, 5 bases. The CDR3 consists of 16 residues. The germline V gene encodes CDR1 LNHDA and CDR2 SQIVND (reference sequence). Trimming shortened V by 6 bases and J by 1 base, and 15 bases separated the two germline ends. The CDR3 DNA reads as TGTGCCAGTAGGACCCGGGATTTTCGGAACACCGGGGAGCTGTTTTTT. Protein sequence: CASRTRDFRNTGELFF.

The chain employs TRBV9 and TRBJ1-5; a weak D match, TRBD1 (5 bases). Germline V gene lookup returns CDR1 SGDLS and CDR2 YYNGEE. The CDR3 runs 15 residues. V lost 0 bases and J lost 5, with 12 bases in between. DNA of the CDR3: TGTGCCAGCAGCGTAGGTTGGACACCCGATCAGCCCCAGCATTTT. As protein: CASSVGWTPDQPQHF.

The chain is built from TRBV25-1 and TRBJ1-1, with D perhaps TRBD1 (5 bases). Germline V lookup: CDR1 MGHDK, CDR2 SYGVNS. Trimming took off 7 bases at V and 4 bases at J, with 19 bases between the two ends. The CDR3 totals 15 residues. The CDR3 sequence is CASTKTQGVGTEAFF. The CDR3 nucleotides read TGTGCCAGCACGAAAACCCAGGGTGTTGGCACTGAAGCTTTCTTT.

V usage is TRBV6-5 and J usage is TRBJ2-7; 14 positions agree with TRBD2. This CDR3 is built from 15 residues. V shed 6 bases, J shed 6 bases, and the junction held 7 bases outside the gene matches. The germline gives CDR1 MNHEY, CDR2 SVGAGI. The CDR3 protein is CASRGGTSGGREQYF. DNA for the CDR3: TGTGCCAGCAGGGGGGGGACTAGCGGGGGTCGCGAGCAGTACTTC.

The CDR3: CASSATQGHSGNTIYF. CDR3 nucleotide sequence: TGTGCCAGCAGCGCCACCCAGGGGCACTCTGGAAACACCATATATTTT. V gene TRBV9 combines with J gene TRBJ1-3, with D perhaps matching TRBD1 (6 bases). This CDR3 region has 16 residues. Germline CDR1 is SGDLS and CDR2 is YYNGEE. Trimming stripped 3 bases from V and 0 bases from J, with 13 bases between. Based on the CDR3 plus reference TRBV9 and TRBJ1-3, the full variable domain is DSGVTQTPKHLITATGQRVTLRCSPRSGDLSVYWYQQSLDQGLQFLIQYYNGEERAKGNILERFSAQQFPDLHSELNLSSLELGDSALYFCASSATQGHSGNTIYFGEGSWLTVV.

This clone is classed as medium-sized (0.01 to 0.1%). This sequence joins TRBV9 and TRBJ1-4; D remains ambiguous. V dropped 0 bases and J dropped 7 bases, with 13 bases sitting between them. This CDR3 has 15 residues. The V gene's germline CDR1 is SGDLS and CDR2 YYNGEE. CDR3 amino acids: CASSVASGLGEKLFF. The CDR3 bases are TGTGCCAGCAGCGTAGCTTCAGGCTTAGGTGAAAAACTGTTTTTT. The full variable domain, with the rest looked up from reference TRBV9 and TRBJ1-4, is DSGVTQTPKHLITATGQRVTLRCSPRSGDLSVYWYQQSLDQGLQFLIQYYNGEERAKGNILERFSAQQFPDLHSELNLSSLELGDSALYFCASSVASGLGEKLFFGSGTQLSVL.

In its sample, this clone was seen once. The rearrangement joins TRBV4-1 to TRBJ2-1, with D perhaps TRBD2 (6 bases). The CDR3 spans 17 residues. CDR1 and CDR2 (germline): MGHRA, YSYEKL. Trimming removed 0 bases at V and 3 bases at J, with 15 bases between. Here the CDR3 DNA reads TGCGCCAGCAGCCAAGAGTTTGTGGGGGGATTCTACAATGAGCAGTTCTTC. This sequence encodes CASSQEFVGGFYNEQFF.

The chain links TRBV18 to TRBJ1-4, with 7 bases that match TRBD1. The CDR3 spans 15 residues. Germline assignment: CDR1 KGHSH and CDR2 LQKENI. J was trimmed by 8 bases and V by 2 bases; bases with no gene match: 8. CDR3 DNA sequence: TGTGCCAGCTCACCAAGAACAGGGGTCGAGGAAAAACTGTTTTTT. Its translation is CASSPRTGVEEKLFF.

This clone was found a few times. In DNA, the CDR3 is TGTGCCAGCAGGGGGGGGGTATCAGCTTTCTTT. It specifies CASRGGVSAFF. The chain links TRBV6-5 to TRBJ1-1; perhaps TRBD1 as D (5 bases). Germline V gene data show CDR1 as MNHEY and CDR2 as SVGAGI. The V gene lost 6 bases and the J gene lost 10 bases, with 12 bases spanning the gap. CDR3 length: 11 amino acids.

This chain connects TRBV27 to TRBJ2-5, with 11 positions matching TRBD2. This CDR3 spans 17 amino acids. V was pared by 7 bases and J by 5 bases, with 15 bases of the junction left unmatched. CDR1 and CDR2 from the germline V gene are MNHEY and SMNVEV (reference sequence). This CDR3 reads CASTSLVGLAGGETQYF. In nucleotides, the CDR3 is TGTGCCAGCACCTCTTTAGTCGGACTAGCGGGCGGTGAGACCCAGTACTTC.

V gene TRBV28 combines with J gene TRBJ2-3, with TRBD1 matching 8 bases. Losses at the gene ends were 5 bases for V and 2 bases for J; bases not matched to a gene: 12. The CDR3 is 17 amino acids. Per germline, CDR1 MDHEN and CDR2 SYDVKM. In DNA, the CDR3 is TGTGCCAGCAGTCCAAGACAGGGGCTGATTCACACAGATACGCAGTATTTT. It specifies CASSPRQGLIHTDTQYF.

This chain links TRBV5-4 with TRBJ2-2; D unclear. The CDR3 is 14 amino acids. Germline loops: CDR1 SGHNT, CDR2 YYREEE (reference sequence). V lost 0 bases and J lost 3, with 6 bases in between. The CDR3 DNA is TGTGCCAGCAGCTTGGCTGGCTACACCGGGGAGCTGTTTTTT. Amino acids: CASSLAGYTGELFF.

V is TRBV7-8 and J is TRBJ1-2; the match to TRBD1 covers 8 bases. The ends lost 5 bases at V and 4 bases at J; junction bases unmatched: 6. The CDR3 has 14 amino acids. Germline-derived CDR1 and CDR2 are SGHVS and FQNEAQ. DNA of the CDR3: TGTGCCAGCAGCGGTCGAGACAGGGGCTATGGCTACACCTTC. Its translation: CASSGRDRGYGYTF.

The chain has TRBV6-5 and TRBJ1-6; 9 bases map to TRBD1. Trimming removed 6 bases from V and 10 bases from J; junction bases left unmatched: 10. Per germline, CDR1 MNHEY and CDR2 SVGAGI. The CDR3 runs 15 residues. The chain's CDR3 is CASRTGGWVGSPLHF. CDR3 nucleotide sequence: TGTGCCAGCAGAACAGGGGGCTGGGTCGGGTCACCCCTCCACTTT.